The 28 T cell receptor beta chains reported below all come from one sample, sequenced in a study of CD8+ T cells in alopecia areata. Extraction of RNA preceded its reverse transcription into cDNA, which served as the sequencing template. Produced via immunoSEQ multiplex PCR; TCRdb's table is partial and in-frame only. The profile shows under 250,000 clones, approximately 67% of them singletons. Stated treatment: oral pan-JAK inhibitor, 5-10 mg twice daily. Specimen: CD4+ T cells sorted from blood, collected at week 44, from a patient treated with tofacitinib. All receptors come from a human donor with alopecia areata.

The chain carries TRBV19 and TRBJ1-5, with D maybe TRBD1 (5 bases). The CDR3 is made up of 12 amino acids. Per germline, CDR1 LNHDA and CDR2 SQIVND (reference sequence). The ends were cut back, 6 bases at V and 5 bases at J, with 8 bases in the middle. The CDR3 DNA reads TGTGCCAGTAGGGACATCTATCAGCCCCAGCATTTT. It codes for CASRDIYQPQHF.

The chain links TRBV4-3 to TRBJ2-1; no reliable D call. The CDR3 is made up of 13 amino acids. Per the germline V gene, CDR1 is LGHNA and CDR2 is YSLEER. The V end was cut by 4 bases, the J end by 8 bases, with 12 bases between. The CDR3 loop reads CASSRKTGDEQFF. In DNA, the CDR3 is TGCGCCAGCAGCCGAAAGACCGGAGATGAGCAGTTCTTC.

The chain has TRBV27 and TRBJ2-1; 8 nucleotides agree with TRBD2. The CDR3 is 15 residues long. Germline V gene sequence: CDR1 MNHEY, CDR2 SMNVEV (reference sequence). V lost 6 bases to trimming and J lost 3 bases; unmatched junction nucleotides: 7. CDR3 DNA: TGTGCCAGCAGACCCACGGGGGGGCGCTACAATGAGCAGTTCTTC. This encodes CASRPTGGRYNEQFF.

This sequence joins TRBV7-9 and TRBJ2-6; no clear D. This CDR3 has 12 amino acids. The V end was cut by 3 bases, the J end by 4 bases, with 1 base between. The germline gives CDR1 SEHNR, CDR2 FQNEAQ (reference sequence). CDR3 residues: CASSFGANVLTF. In DNA form, the CDR3 reads TGTGCCAGCAGCTTCGGGGCCAACGTCCTGACTTTC.

This sequence joins TRBV30 and TRBJ1-2; D is uncertain. The CDR3 runs to 13 residues. The germline V gene has CDR1 GTSNPN and CDR2 SVGIG (reference sequence). CDR3 in amino acids: CTCQREAEYGYTF. CDR3 coding DNA: TGTACTTGTCAGAGGGAAGCAGAATATGGCTACACCTTC. Full variable domain (missing parts from reference TRBV30 and TRBJ1-2): SQTIHQWPATLVQPVGSPLSLECTVEGTSNPNLYWYRQAAGRGLQLLFYSVGIGQISSEVPQNLSASRPQDRQFILSSKKLLLSDSGFYLCTCQREAEYGYTFGSGTRLTVV.

The chain links TRBV29-1 to TRBJ2-7; TRBD2 might be the D (6 bases). From germline, CDR1 is SQVTM and CDR2 ANQGSEA. The germline V and J ends were trimmed by 4 bases and 3 bases, with 16 bases remaining between them. The CDR3 runs to 14 residues. DNA for the CDR3: TGCAGCGTTGTAAGGGTTGAAGCGGGCTACGAGCAGTACTTC. The encoded protein is CSVVRVEAGYEQYF.

The chain carries TRBV25-1 and TRBJ2-3, with D possibly TRBD2 on 5 matching bases. Germline assignment: CDR1 MGHDK and CDR2 SYGVNS. Trimming took 2 bases from V and 2 from J, leaving 8 bases between them. This CDR3 comprises 14 residues. This CDR3 is CASSERGLTDTQYF. CDR3 bases: TGTGCCAGCAGTGAAAGAGGGCTCACAGATACGCAGTATTTT. The complete variable domain, with remaining parts taken from reference TRBV25-1 and TRBJ2-3, reads EADIYQTPRYLVIGTGKKITLECSQTMGHDKMYWYQQDPGMELHLIHYSYGVNSTEKGDLSSESTVSRIRTEHFPLTLESARPSHTSQYLCASSERGLTDTQYFGPGTRLTVL.

The V gene is TRBV7-6, the J gene TRBJ2-7, with 9 bases aligning to TRBD1. V lost 0 bases to trimming and J lost 7 bases; unmatched junction nucleotides: 4. CDR3 length: 14 residues. CDR1 SGHVS and CDR2 FNYEAQ come from the germline V gene. CDR3 amino acids: CASSLAGTGKEQYF. The CDR3 coding sequence is TGTGCCAGCAGCTTAGCCGGGACAGGGAAAGAGCAGTACTTC.

The chain links TRBV5-1 to TRBJ2-7; no definite D call. Trimming took 3 bases from V and 1 from J, leaving 11 bases between them. The CDR3 covers 14 residues. Germline V gives CDR1 SGHRS, CDR2 YFSETQ. The CDR3 loop is CASSSSGKSYEQYF. The CDR3 bases are TGCGCCAGCAGCTCTTCGGGCAAATCCTACGAGCAGTACTTC.

The chain carries TRBV2 and TRBJ2-7; TRBD1 agrees at 8 bases. This CDR3 has 14 amino acids. V was pared by 5 bases and J by 5 bases, with 8 bases of the junction left unmatched. Germline loops: CDR1 SNHLY, CDR2 FYNNEI. The CDR3 DNA reads as TGTGCCAGCAGTAACGACAGGGGCAACAACGAGCAGTACTTC. Residues: CASSNDRGNNEQYF.

The chain links TRBV2 to TRBJ2-1, with TRBD2 matching 9 bases. The CDR3 has 14 residues. CDR1 and CDR2 from the germline V gene are SNHLY and FYNNEI. The trim removed 2 bases at V and 7 bases at J, leaving 3 bases unmatched. The CDR3 DNA reads TGTGCCAGCAGTGAATTGCTAGCGGGGAATGAGCAGTTCTTC. The encoded protein is CASSELLAGNEQFF.

The chain combines TRBV5-6 with TRBJ2-7; D may be TRBD2 (6 bases). The V end was cut by 0 bases, the J end by 0 bases, with 10 bases between. The CDR3 contains 15 residues. CDR1 is SGHDT and CDR2 is YYEEEE in the germline V gene. CDR3 in DNA: TGTGCCAGCAGCTTGGTGTCCGGGAGCTCCTACGAGCAGTACTTC. Its protein product is CASSLVSGSSYEQYF.

This sequence joins TRBV7-2 and TRBJ1-3; unclear D gene. Per the germline V gene, CDR1 is SGHTA and CDR2 is FQGNSA. This CDR3 has 15 amino acids. V was cut by 1 base and J by 0 bases, with 7 bases left in between. CDR3 in amino acids: CASSLGASSGNTIYF. Written as DNA, the CDR3 is TGTGCCAGCAGCTTAGGAGCATCCTCTGGAAACACCATATATTTT.

This clone was recorded a few times. The chain combines TRBV4-3 with TRBJ1-2; D not resolved. This CDR3 is 14 amino acids long. CDR1 is LGHNA and CDR2 is YSLEER in the germline V gene. V dropped 0 bases and J dropped 13 bases, with 18 bases sitting between them. The CDR3 spells CASSQDLRGRGCTF. The CDR3 DNA reads TGCGCCAGCAGCCAAGATCTTCGTGGGCGCGGTTGCACCTTC.

The table lists this clone with a few counts. The genes are TRBV19 and TRBJ1-4; tentative D call: TRBD1 (5 bases). With 8 bases removed from V and 6 bases from J, the gap between germline ends came to 19 bases. Germline V CDR1 and CDR2: LNHDA, SQIVND (reference sequence). The CDR3 covers 15 residues. The CDR3 nucleotides are TGTGCCAGTGGATCTCATTTGGGGCAAGATGAAAAACTGTTTTTT. It specifies CASGSHLGQDEKLFF.

CDR3 sequence: CAWRRGGIYEQYF. The CDR3 region has the DNA TGTGCCTGGAGACGGGGGGGCATATACGAGCAGTACTTC. The chain recombines TRBV30 with TRBJ2-7; 8 bases align to TRBD2. The CDR3 covers 13 residues. Germline CDR1 GTSNPN, CDR2 SVGIG (reference sequence). The V and J ends lost 3 bases and 4 bases, in that order; junction bases with no gene match: 5. Full variable domain (missing parts from reference TRBV30 and TRBJ2-7): SQTIHQWPATLVQPVGSPLSLECTVEGTSNPNLYWYRQAAGRGLQLLFYSVGIGQISSEVPQNLSASRPQDRQFILSSKKLLLSDSGFYLCAWRRGGIYEQYFGPGTRLTVT.

The chain combines TRBV6-6 with TRBJ2-7; D uncertain. Per germline, CDR1 MNHNY and CDR2 SVGAGI (reference sequence). Trimming left V 2 bases short and J 5 bases short, with 10 bases between. The CDR3 loop spans 13 amino acids. CDR3 in amino acids: CASSYRAGDEQYF. CDR3 bases: TGTGCCAGCAGTTACAGGGCAGGAGACGAGCAGTACTTC.

This chain joins TRBV30 and TRBJ2-7; D perhaps matches TRBD2 (6 bases). The CDR3 totals 13 residues. CDR1 and CDR2 (germline): GTSNPN, SVGIG (reference sequence). Trimming took 1 base from V and 3 from J, leaving 10 bases between them. CDR3 in DNA: TGTGCCTGGAGTGGTAATAGCGGCTACGAGCAGTACTTC. It yields the protein CAWSGNSGYEQYF.

This clone was picked up a small number of times. This chain uses TRBV29-1 with TRBJ1-1; no firm D call. Germline assignment: CDR1 SQVTM and CDR2 ANQGSEA. The CDR3 is made up of 16 amino acids. V was shortened by 4 bases and J by 4 bases, with 22 bases between the two germline ends. DNA of the CDR3: TGCAGCGTTGTCCCGTTAGGGAGTGGAACAGCCACTGAAGCTTTCTTT. Translating it yields CSVVPLGSGTATEAFF.

The chain links TRBV30 to TRBJ1-6, with D perhaps TRBD1 (6 bases). The CDR3 has 13 amino acids. Per germline, CDR1 GTSNPN and CDR2 SVGIG (reference sequence). V lost 1 base, J lost 9 bases, and 10 bases lay in between. CDR3 region: CAWSGGASSPLHF. CDR3 bases: TGTGCCTGGAGTGGGGGGGCGAGTTCACCCCTCCACTTT.

The rearrangement links TRBV12-5 to TRBJ2-2, with D possibly TRBD2 on 5 matching bases. CDR3 length: 16 amino acids. V gave up 0 bases and J gave up 5 bases, with 13 bases separating them. Germline-derived CDR1 and CDR2 are LGHNT and FRNRAP. DNA of the CDR3: TGTGCTAGTGGTTTGGTACATGGAGGACGTACCGGGGAGCTGTTTTTT. It translates to CASGLVHGGRTGELFF.

This clone was seen a few times. The rearrangement uses TRBV30 and TRBJ1-2; 12 bases align to TRBD1. The germline V gene encodes CDR1 GTSNPN and CDR2 SVGIG (reference sequence). Trimming removed 3 bases from V and 4 bases from J; junction bases left unmatched: 6. The CDR3 sequence is 15 residues long. The CDR3 loop is CAWREPGQGAYGYTF. The CDR3 DNA sequence: TGTGCCTGGAGGGAACCGGGACAGGGGGCCTATGGCTACACCTTC.

J is TRBJ2-3 and V is TRBV7-2; TRBD2 is a possible D gene (6 bases). The germline V and J ends were trimmed by 0 bases and 0 bases, with 13 bases remaining between them. There are 17 residues in the CDR3. Germline V CDR1 and CDR2: SGHTA, FQGNSA. The CDR3 sequence is CASSLAGVGTSTDTQYF. Here the CDR3 DNA reads TGTGCCAGCAGCTTAGCGGGGGTCGGGACTAGCACAGATACGCAGTATTTT.

The rearrangement uses TRBV29-1 and TRBJ1-2, with D unresolved. This CDR3 contains 13 residues. Trimming pared 0 bases from V and 7 bases from J, leaving 12 bases between. The germline gives CDR1 SQVTM, CDR2 ANQGSEA. The DNA for the CDR3 is TGCAGCGTTGAAGATCTTGGGAAGCTTGGCTACACCTTC. It yields the protein CSVEDLGKLGYTF.

The table lists this clone with a few counts. The chain has TRBV4-1 and TRBJ2-7; no reliable D call. V was trimmed by 0 bases and J by 3 bases, leaving 9 bases between them. Germline CDR1 reads MGHRA; CDR2 reads YSYEKL. The CDR3 covers 14 residues. CDR3 sequence reads: CASSQDLAFYEQYF. CDR3 bases: TGCGCCAGCAGCCAAGATCTGGCCTTCTACGAGCAGTACTTC.

The chain links TRBV29-1 to TRBJ2-7; no reliable D call. The CDR3 spans 11 residues. V lost 5 bases to trimming and J lost 5 bases, with 10 bases between them. Germline V gene lookup returns CDR1 SQVTM and CDR2 ANQGSEA. The CDR3 sequence is CSVNFGHEQYF. DNA for the CDR3: TGCAGCGTTAATTTCGGTCACGAGCAGTACTTC.

The chain links TRBV4-1 to TRBJ2-7; 8 bases match TRBD1. This CDR3 has 16 amino acids. V was pared by 3 bases and J by 0 bases, with 7 bases of the junction left unmatched. Germline CDR1 MGHRA, CDR2 YSYEKL. The CDR3 loop reads CASSHPRGPTSYEQYF. The CDR3 nucleotides are TGCGCCAGCAGCCACCCCAGGGGGCCCACCTCCTACGAGCAGTACTTC.

The CDR3 sequence is CASSTLGRDDQPQHF. The CDR3 nucleotides read TGTGCCAGCAGTACGCTGGGAAGGGACGATCAGCCCCAGCATTTT. The chain couples TRBV7-2 to TRBJ1-5; maybe TRBD1 (5 bases). Germline V gives CDR1 SGHTA, CDR2 FQGNSA. Between the trimmed V and J ends, which lost 6 bases and 5 bases, there was a span of 17 bases. There are 15 residues in the CDR3.